This record covers a single TCR beta chain. The antigen is not known. CDR1 is MNHEY and CDR2 is SVGAGI in the germline V gene. The V and J ends lost 2 bases and 3 bases, in that order; junction bases with no gene match: 6. The CDR3 contains 15 residues. The data stem from a study of T cell responses to AZD1222 COVID-19 vaccine. Study-level points and caveats: Spike-wide coverage was observed for vaccine-associated CD4 TCRs, with dominant responses at 160-218 and 743-854. Females made up more of the donors, who were largely white British, and clonal diversity may have come out too low. The number of AZD1222 recipients seropositive at baseline was only six.

Libraries were prepared by immunoSEQ multiplex PCR; TCRdb keeps only in-frame clonotypes and omits some of them. The sample shows roughly 99,000 clones, approximately 92% of them seen only once. Sequenced here: peripheral blood, sampled 28 days after the second AZD1222 dose. This chain joins TRBV6-5 and TRBJ2-7, with 8 nucleotides matching TRBD2. This clonotype originated in an adult who received the AZD1222 COVID-19 vaccine. The chain's CDR3 is CASSYGTSQGYEQYF. CDR3 nucleotides: TGTGCCAGCAGTTACGGGACTAGTCAAGGCTACGAGCAGTACTTC.